The 27 T cell receptor beta chains listed next were all sequenced from one sample in a study of T cell responses to AZD1222 COVID-19 vaccine. Repertoires were generated with immunoSEQ multiplex PCR, while TCRdb's copy carries only in-frame clones and drops some. The profile shows 200,000 to 250,000 clones, 90% to 95% of them singletons. The sample consisted of peripheral blood, taken 28 days after the second dose of the MenACWY control vaccine. Every receptor here comes from an adult who received the MenACWY meningococcal vaccine as a control.

The chain employs TRBV5-1 and TRBJ2-3; D perhaps matches TRBD2 (6 bases). V was cut by 4 bases and J by 2 bases, with 14 bases left in between. The V gene's germline CDR1 is SGHRS and CDR2 YFSETQ. This CDR3 contains 15 residues. CDR3: CASSQGLFNTDTQYF. As DNA, the CDR3 is TGCGCCAGCAGCCAAGGACTATTCAACACAGATACGCAGTATTTT.

This sequence joins TRBV20-1 and TRBJ2-3; 7 bases map to TRBD2. Germline V gene lookup returns CDR1 DFQATT and CDR2 SNEGSKA (reference sequence). The ends lost 3 bases at V and 1 base at J; junction bases unmatched: 4. CDR3 length equals 14 residues. The CDR3 region has the DNA TGCAGTGCTAGTAGGCTAGCGGGCACAGATACGCAGTATTTT. This codes for CSASRLAGTDTQYF.

In this sample, this clone turned up once. The J gene is TRBJ2-3, the V gene TRBV30; possibly TRBD1 for D (6 bases). Looked up from germline, CDR1 is GTSNPN and CDR2 is SVGIG (reference sequence). Trimming removed 3 bases at V and 2 bases at J, with 12 bases between. The CDR3 extends over 14 amino acids. CDR3 sequence (DNA): TGTGCCTGGAGGCCGGGACACCCCACAGATACGCAGTATTTT. Protein: CAWRPGHPTDTQYF.

The chain links TRBV7-9 to TRBJ1-6; D is unresolved. The length of the CDR3 is 16 residues. Trimming pared 5 bases from V and 4 bases from J, leaving 15 bases between. CDR1 and CDR2 from the germline V gene are SEHNR and FQNEAQ (reference sequence). CDR3 coding DNA: TGTGCCAGCAGCCCGGGCGGGAAAGGGTATAATTCACCCCTCCACTTT. Translating gives CASSPGGKGYNSPLHF.

The rearrangement uses TRBV7-2 and TRBJ2-3; 9 bases fit TRBD2. This CDR3 contains 15 residues. V was pared by 5 bases and J by 0 bases, with 3 bases of the junction left unmatched. The germline gives CDR1 SGHTA, CDR2 FQGNSA. CDR3: CASSASGASTDTQYF. The DNA for the CDR3 is TGTGCCAGCAGCGCTAGCGGGGCTAGCACAGATACGCAGTATTTT. The whole variable domain, filled in from reference TRBV7-2 and TRBJ2-3, reads GAGVSQSPSNKVTEKGKDVELRCDPISGHTALYWYRQSLGQGLEFLIYFQGNSAPDKSGLPSDRFSAERTGGSVSTLTIQRTQQEDSAVYLCASSASGASTDTQYFGPGTRLTVL.

The DNA for the CDR3 is TGTGCCAGCAGTCTGGGACTAGCGGGAGACCTCGAGCAGTACTTC. This gives the protein CASSLGLAGDLEQYF. The chain has TRBV27 and TRBJ2-7, with 14 bases that match TRBD2. Trimming removed 5 bases from V and 6 bases from J; junction bases left unmatched: 6. The CDR3 loop spans 15 amino acids. CDR1 is MNHEY and CDR2 is SMNVEV in the germline V gene (reference sequence).

The chain uses TRBV9 and TRBJ2-4, with TRBD1 matching over 9 bases. CDR1 is SGDLS, CDR2 YYNGEE, per germline. This CDR3 contains 14 residues. The V segment lost 1 base and the J segment 8 bases; nucleotides outside the gene matches: 4. CDR3 protein: CASSVRGQGDIQYF. CDR3 nucleotide sequence: TGTGCCAGCAGCGTAAGGGGACAGGGAGACATTCAGTACTTC.

This clone showed up just once. The junction shows a germline mismatch at one end, possibly a read error. The rearrangement uses TRBV6-1 and TRBJ2-7; D might be TRBD2 (6 bases). Germline loops: CDR1 MNHNS, CDR2 SASEGT. This CDR3 has 13 amino acids. The CDR3 nucleotides read TGTGCCAGCAGGGAAGGGACTCAGCTCGTGCAGTACTTC. Protein product: CASREGTQLVQYF.

This chain links TRBV5-1 with TRBJ2-6; D is undetermined. Germline CDR1 is SGHRS and CDR2 is YFSETQ. Trimming took 0 bases from V and 2 from J, leaving 9 bases between them. The CDR3 contains 16 residues. The CDR3 sequence is CASSLARSPGANVLTF. In DNA form, the CDR3 reads TGCGCCAGCAGCTTGGCCAGAAGTCCTGGGGCCAACGTCCTGACTTTC.

The J gene is TRBJ2-2, the V gene TRBV7-2; TRBD2 agrees at 13 bases. This CDR3 region has 17 residues. Germline loops: CDR1 SGHTA, CDR2 FQGNSA. The V segment lost 3 bases and the J segment 2 bases; nucleotides outside the gene matches: 3. CDR3 nucleotide sequence: TGTGCCAGCAGCTTTACTAGCGGGGGGGCAAACACCGGGGAGCTGTTTTTT. This encodes CASSFTSGGANTGELFF.

The chain employs TRBV24-1 and TRBJ1-1; D might be TRBD1 (5 bases). The germline V and J ends were trimmed by 4 bases and 9 bases, with 11 bases remaining between them. The germline CDR1 and CDR2 sequences are KGHDR and SFDVKD. This CDR3 has 12 residues. CDR3 loop: CATSEGEGKAFF. The CDR3 DNA reads as TGTGCCACCAGTGAGGGGGAGGGCAAAGCTTTCTTT.

V gene TRBV7-9 combines with J gene TRBJ2-1; D not certain. CDR1 and CDR2 (germline): SEHNR, FQNEAQ (reference sequence). Trimming stripped 10 bases from V and 9 bases from J, with 10 bases between. CDR3 length: 10 residues. The CDR3 loop is CATWKGEQFF. Here the CDR3 DNA reads TGTGCCACGTGGAAGGGTGAGCAGTTCTTC.

This clone was detected once. This sequence joins TRBV24-1 and TRBJ2-5; perhaps TRBD1 as D (6 bases). The CDR3 runs 15 residues. Germline values: CDR1 KGHDR, CDR2 SFDVKD. Trimming left V 5 bases short and J 2 bases short, with 14 bases between. CDR3 in DNA: TGTGCCACCAGTGCCCACTCGGGACATCAAGAGACCCAGTACTTC. Translation gives CATSAHSGHQETQYF.

Only one count was recorded for this clone. The chain is built from TRBV6-5 and TRBJ2-7, with D perhaps given as TRBD1 or TRBD2 (5 bases each). Germline V gene lookup returns CDR1 MNHEY and CDR2 SVGAGI. Trimming cost V 4 bases and J 0 bases, with 10 bases left between them. There are 14 residues in the CDR3. CDR3 bases: TGTGCCAGCAGTTCCCGAGGGGACTCCTACGAGCAGTACTTC. Its translation is CASSSRGDSYEQYF.

This clone was recorded once. This chain connects TRBV9 to TRBJ1-4; 10 bases are a match to TRBD1. Trimming cost V 2 bases and J 6 bases; bases outside gene matches: 4. This CDR3 contains 15 residues. The V gene's germline CDR1 is SGDLS and CDR2 YYNGEE. CDR3 bases: TGTGCCAGCAGCGTCAGGGGGACAGGGGATGAAAAACTGTTTTTT. Its protein is CASSVRGTGDEKLFF.

The chain links TRBV7-2 to TRBJ1-1; 8 bases fit TRBD1. The CDR3 is 14 residues long. The junction had 3 bases not matched to a gene; V was cut back by 2 bases and J by 4 bases. Germline V gives CDR1 SGHTA, CDR2 FQGNSA. DNA of the CDR3: TGTGCCAGCAGCTTACTCACAGGGGGCACTGAAGCTTTCTTT. Translation gives CASSLLTGGTEAFF.

The chain is built from TRBV3-1 (or the pseudogene TRBV3-2) and TRBJ2-7; TRBD1 aligns across 9 bases. Looked up from germline, CDR1 is LGHDT and CDR2 is YNNKEL (reference sequence). The CDR3 has 15 residues. J lost 3 bases, V lost 4 bases, and 7 bases had no gene match. The CDR3 DNA sequence: TGTGCCAGCAGCCTAGGGACAGGGAACGGCTACGAGCAGTACTTC. This gives the protein CASSLGTGNGYEQYF.

The CDR3 coding sequence is TGTGCCAGTAGTATCTTACAGGGCGGTGGCTACACCTTC. It yields the protein CASSILQGGGYTF. V gene TRBV19 combines with J gene TRBJ1-2, with D possibly TRBD1 on 6 matching bases. Trimming shortened V by 3 bases and J by 7 bases, and 12 bases separated the two germline ends. CDR3 length: 13 residues. Germline loops: CDR1 LNHDA, CDR2 SQIVND (reference sequence).

The J gene is TRBJ2-5, the V gene TRBV28; 10 bases agree with TRBD1. V gave up 2 bases and J gave up 2 bases; unmatched junction bases: 17. Germline CDR1 is MDHEN and CDR2 is SYDVKM. CDR3 size: 20 residues. CDR3 sequence reads: CASSLGIRDRGPRPQETQYF. The CDR3 coding sequence is TGTGCCAGCAGTTTAGGGATCCGGGACAGGGGTCCCCGACCTCAAGAGACCCAGTACTTC.

This chain uses TRBV19 with TRBJ1-3; no clear D gene. The germline gives CDR1 LNHDA, CDR2 SQIVND (reference sequence). V lost 6 bases to trimming and J lost 11 bases, with 17 bases between them. CDR3 length: 13 residues. Written as DNA, the CDR3 is TGTGCCAGTAGGCTCCGGACGCAAATGGCCATATATTTT. As protein: CASRLRTQMAIYF.

The genes are TRBV7-2 and TRBJ2-5; TRBD2 matches at 8 bases. Germline V gene data show CDR1 as SGHTA and CDR2 as FQGNSA. The CDR3 consists of 13 residues. Germline trimming cut 2 bases from V and 7 bases from J; bases unmatched to any gene: 3. The CDR3 bases are TGTGCCAGCAGCTTAACTAGCGGCAGGACCCAGTACTTC. It encodes CASSLTSGRTQYF.

The chain recombines TRBV6-5 with TRBJ2-7; 9 bases line up with TRBD1. Germline V gives CDR1 MNHEY, CDR2 SVGAGI. Losses at the gene ends were 6 bases for V and 4 bases for J; bases not matched to a gene: 10. The CDR3 has 15 residues. CDR3 coding DNA: TGTGCCAGCAGGAAACCGGGACAGGGCTTATACGAGCAGTACTTC. This encodes CASRKPGQGLYEQYF.

As DNA, the CDR3 is TGTGCCAGCAGTGACGGGACAGGGGGGAGGTCCCGGCAGTTCTTC. Its protein is CASSDGTGGRSRQFF. The J gene is TRBJ2-1, the V gene TRBV28; 11 positions agree with TRBD1. The CDR3 extends over 15 amino acids. Trimming cost V 5 bases and J 12 bases; bases outside gene matches: 12. Germline V lookup: CDR1 MDHEN, CDR2 SYDVKM.

The gene calls are TRBV7-9 and TRBJ1-1; D call uncertain. CDR1 is SEHNR and CDR2 is FQNEAQ in the germline V gene (reference sequence). The V end was cut by 5 bases, the J end by 0 bases, with 13 bases between. There are 15 residues in the CDR3. DNA for the CDR3: TGTGCCAGCAGCCCCCCGGGCGGTATGAACACTGAAGCTTTCTTT. It encodes CASSPPGGMNTEAFF.

The CDR3 protein is CASSPGSQLNTEAFF. For the CDR3, the DNA is TGCGCCAGCAGCCCTGGGTCCCAACTGAACACTGAAGCTTTCTTT. V usage is TRBV5-1 and J usage is TRBJ1-1; no clear D gene. Germline CDR1 reads SGHRS; CDR2 reads YFSETQ. The CDR3 sequence is 15 residues long. The V end was cut by 4 bases, the J end by 0 bases, with 13 bases between.

The genes are TRBV23-1 and TRBJ2-4, with no clear D. TRBV23-1 is an ORF; its function is uncertain. This CDR3 spans 14 amino acids. The ends were cut back, 0 bases at V and 4 bases at J, with 7 bases in the middle. The CDR3 reads CASSQSYGKNIQYF. For the CDR3, the DNA is TGCGCCAGCAGTCAATCGTACGGGAAAAACATTCAGTACTTC.

The gene calls are TRBV13 and TRBJ2-1; TRBD2 aligns across 13 bases. V lost 4 bases and J lost 15; bases outside the gene matches: 6. The CDR3 is 13 residues long. CDR1 and CDR2 (germline): PRHDT, FYEKMQ (reference sequence). The CDR3 region has the DNA TGTGCCAGCAGCTACGGGACTAGCGGGAAACGGTTCTTC. Protein product: CASSYGTSGKRFF.